Each of the 18 T cell receptor beta chains below was sequenced from the same sample in a study of identical twins. One entry per CDR3 protein results from TCRdb running MiXCR on the 5' RACE reads. This sample carries hundreds of thousands of distinct CDR3 sequences, around 21% of them seen once, and the ten largest clones take around 4.5%. These data were also filed under a second study, of T cells expressing NK-cell markers.

The specimen was PBMCs. The receptors derive from a woman between 18 and 29 years old in good health.

This clonotype occurred a few times. V usage is TRBV11-2 and J usage is TRBJ2-1; TRBD1 matches 8 bases. V lost 5 bases and J lost 10; bases outside the gene matches: 7. Germline CDR1 and CDR2: SGHAT and FQNNGV. CDR3 length equals 13 residues. The CDR3 DNA follows: TGTGCCAGCAGCCCATTAGACAGGGGCGAGCAGTTCTTC. It encodes CASSPLDRGEQFF.

This rearrangement joins TRBV27 to TRBJ2-5; perhaps D is TRBD1 or TRBD2 (5 bases each). Trimming stripped 4 bases from V and 5 bases from J, with 20 bases between. This CDR3 contains 16 residues. Germline V gene lookup returns CDR1 MNHEY and CDR2 SMNVEV (reference sequence). The CDR3 region has the DNA TGTGCCAGCAGTTCCGCCGGGGCAGACTGGGGGGAGACCCAGTACTTC. This codes for CASSSAGADWGETQYF.

This sequence joins TRBV12-3 or TRBV12-4 and TRBJ2-1; the match to TRBD1 covers 7 bases. The CDR3 totals 15 residues. With V trimmed by 7 bases and J by 6 bases, 12 bases remained unmatched. This CDR3 is CASTLWQGVINEQFF. As DNA, the CDR3 is TGTGCCAGCACCCTCTGGCAGGGGGTTATCAATGAGCAGTTCTTC.

Only a few counts were recorded for this clonotype. The chain couples TRBV29-1 to TRBJ1-2, with D maybe TRBD1 (5 bases). Germline V lookup: CDR1 SQVTM, CDR2 ANQGSEA. CDR3 length: 14 residues. Deletions cut 0 bases from V and 4 bases from J, with 12 bases between. The CDR3 coding sequence is TGCAGCGTTGAAGATAGATGGCAGGGCTATGGCTACACCTTC. Translation: CSVEDRWQGYGYTF.

The genes are TRBV2 and TRBJ2-3; TRBD2 is a possible D gene (5 bases). This CDR3 has 14 amino acids. The V gene lost 4 bases and the J gene lost 1 base, with 9 bases spanning the gap. The germline V gene encodes CDR1 SNHLY and CDR2 FYNNEI. Written as DNA, the CDR3 is TGTGCCAGCAGTGGAGGACTCGGCACAGATACGCAGTATTTT. Translation: CASSGGLGTDTQYF.

This clonotype was detected a few times. The rearrangement uses TRBV20-1 and TRBJ2-3, with 9 positions matching TRBD2. CDR1 and CDR2 (germline): DFQATT, SNEGSKA (reference sequence). The V gene end was trimmed by 6 bases and the J gene end by 2 bases; junction bases not matched to a gene: 12. This CDR3 has 16 amino acids. In DNA, the CDR3 is TGCAGTGCCCAAGAGATCGAGCGGGGGGCCACAGATACGCAGTATTTT. Translated, it gives CSAQEIERGATDTQYF.

The chain uses TRBV4-3 and TRBJ2-3; maybe TRBD2 (6 bases). CDR1 and CDR2 from the germline V gene are LGHNA and YSLEER. This CDR3 contains 16 residues. V was shortened by 4 bases and J by 4 bases, with 18 bases between the two germline ends. DNA for the CDR3: TGCGCCAGCAGCCCCCTCCTGGGAGGTTCAGCAGATACGCAGTATTTT. It translates to CASSPLLGGSADTQYF.

The J gene is TRBJ2-1, the V gene TRBV9; 11 bases match TRBD2. The CDR3 has 13 amino acids. With V trimmed by 3 bases and J by 11 bases, 4 bases remained unmatched. Germline CDR1 reads SGDLS; CDR2 reads YYNGEE. The DNA for the CDR3 is TGTGCCAGCAGCGGGGGACTAGCGGCTAAGCAGTTCTTC. It is translated as CASSGGLAAKQFF.

V gene TRBV5-1 combines with J gene TRBJ2-3, with TRBD2 identical over 15 bases. This CDR3 region has 20 residues. The V segment lost 4 bases and the J segment 2 bases; nucleotides outside the gene matches: 14. CDR1 and CDR2 (germline): SGHRS, YFSETQ. CDR3 protein: CASSPGLAGGAHSLTDTQYF. CDR3 in DNA: TGCGCCAGCAGCCCGGGACTAGCGGGAGGCGCCCACTCCCTCACAGATACGCAGTATTTT.

On this clonotype: The germline gene is not matched at one end of the junction; a read error may be the cause. This chain uses TRBV6-5 with TRBJ1-1; D is perhaps TRBD1 (5 bases). CDR3 length: 13 amino acids. Looked up from germline, CDR1 is MNHEY and CDR2 is SVGAGI. For the CDR3, the DNA is TGTGCCAGCACTTACGGGGGAGTGGGTGAAGCTTTCTTT. This encodes CASTYGGVGEAFF.

The V call is TRBV7-9, the J call TRBJ2-2; 8 bases map to TRBD2. The CDR3 covers 16 residues. Germline CDR1 is SEHNR and CDR2 is FQNEAQ (reference sequence). J gave up 3 bases and V 3 bases, and 6 bases lay outside the gene matches. For the CDR3, the DNA is TGTGCCAGCAGCTTCGGAACTAGCGGTTACACCGGGGAGCTGTTTTTT. Amino acids: CASSFGTSGYTGELFF.

This clonotype turned up a few times. The chain employs TRBV9 and TRBJ1-3; D is ambiguous. V gave up 4 bases and J gave up 6 bases, with 14 bases separating them. CDR1 SGDLS and CDR2 YYNGEE come from the germline V gene. This CDR3 spans 14 amino acids. The CDR3 sequence: CASSLGSSENTIYF. CDR3 nucleotides: TGTGCCAGCAGCTTAGGCTCATCCGAAAACACCATATATTTT.

The chain combines TRBV29-1 with TRBJ2-3; D remains unclear. Trimming stripped 7 bases from V and 5 bases from J, with 13 bases between. CDR3 length: 12 amino acids. In germline, CDR1 is SQVTM, CDR2 ANQGSEA. The CDR3 nucleotides read TGCAGCGCAACCGGGCCTCGAGATACGCAGTATTTT. Its translation is CSATGPRDTQYF.

This clonotype was counted a few times. The chain combines TRBV4-1 with TRBJ2-7; a weak D match, TRBD2 (6 bases). The germline CDR1 and CDR2 sequences are MGHRA and YSYEKL. The CDR3 sequence is 16 residues long. The V end was cut by 4 bases, the J end by 0 bases, with 16 bases between. For the CDR3, the DNA is TGCGCCAGCAGCCGTCGGTCGGGGGATGACTCCTACGAGCAGTACTTC. Residues: CASSRRSGDDSYEQYF.

This clonotype occurred a few times. The chain has TRBV6-1 and TRBJ2-5; 8 bases are shared with TRBD1. V lost 6 bases, J lost 4 bases, and 7 bases stayed unmatched. The V gene's germline CDR1 is MNHNS and CDR2 SASEGT. CDR3 length: 14 amino acids. Here the CDR3 reads CASSHGTGGETQYF. The CDR3 DNA reads as TGTGCCAGCAGCCACGGGACAGGCGGAGAGACCCAGTACTTC.

This clonotype has a handful of counts. V gene TRBV6-5 combines with J gene TRBJ1-4; tentatively, D is TRBD1 (5 bases). The CDR3 loop spans 15 amino acids. Germline V gene sequence: CDR1 MNHEY, CDR2 SVGAGI. Deletions cut 0 bases from V and 8 bases from J, with 13 bases between. DNA for the CDR3: TGTGCCAGCAGTTACTCTGGGGGTAACCGAGAAAAACTGTTTTTT. Protein: CASSYSGGNREKLFF.

The chain recombines TRBV10-3 with TRBJ1-2; the D gene is possibly TRBD1 (5 bases). The length of the CDR3 is 15 residues. Trimming shortened V by 3 bases and J by 4 bases, and 15 bases separated the two germline ends. The V gene's germline CDR1 is ENHRY and CDR2 SYGVKD. As DNA, the CDR3 is TGTGCCATCAGTGAAGGAGGGGACGGGGGCTATGGCTACACCTTC. Its translation: CAISEGGDGGYGYTF.

This clonotype was counted only a few times. The chain links TRBV20-1 to TRBJ1-6; D is undetermined. The germline CDR1 and CDR2 sequences are DFQATT and SNEGSKA (reference sequence). Trimming stripped 1 base from V and 7 bases from J, with 14 bases between. This CDR3 comprises 15 residues. The CDR3 spells CSARGQDSGNSPLHF. The CDR3 region has the DNA TGCAGTGCTAGAGGCCAAGATTCGGGGAATTCACCCCTCCACTTT.